Below, 15 T cell receptor beta chains from the same sample are listed, as sequenced in a study of PD-L1 blockade in urothelial cancer. Clones were sequenced by immunoSEQ multiplex PCR, and TCRdb holds only the in-frame ones, with some missing. Among about 81,000 clones listed, roughly 90% were seen once. The time point is: pretreatment peripheral blood. Sequenced material: PBMCs, taken around atezolizumab (anti-PD-L1) treatment. All receptors derive from a woman of 80 years or more with urothelial cancer.

This chain links TRBV6-1 with TRBJ2-7; 7 positions agree with TRBD2. CDR1 is MNHNS, CDR2 SASEGT, per germline. V shed 6 bases and J 3 bases; nucleotides not matched to a gene: 5. The CDR3 sequence is 13 residues long. CDR3 sequence (DNA): TGTGCCAGCAGGGTACCGGGGGGCTACGAGCAGTACTTC. As protein: CASRVPGGYEQYF.

The chain joins TRBV28 to TRBJ1-2; D ambiguous. Germline loops: CDR1 MDHEN, CDR2 SYDVKM. Trimming removed 3 bases from V and 1 base from J, with 6 bases in between. CDR3 length: 13 residues. This CDR3 reads CASSLGYNYGYTF. In DNA form, the CDR3 reads TGTGCCAGCAGTTTGGGCTATAACTATGGCTACACCTTC.

The rearrangement uses TRBV27 and TRBJ2-2; 8 bases line up with TRBD1. V was clipped by 9 bases and J by 7 bases; unmatched bases: 10. Germline lookup yields CDR1 MNHEY and CDR2 SMNVEV (reference sequence). The CDR3 extends over 14 amino acids. CDR3 loop: CASQAQGAGGELFF. DNA for the CDR3: TGTGCCAGTCAAGCGCAGGGGGCCGGCGGGGAGCTGTTTTTT.

This clone was picked up one time. This chain connects TRBV5-1 to TRBJ2-7, with D perhaps TRBD2 (5 bases). The V end was cut by 4 bases, the J end by 5 bases, with 16 bases between. CDR1 is SGHRS, CDR2 YFSETQ, per germline. This CDR3 spans 14 amino acids. The CDR3 spells CASSRTPSGNEQYF. The CDR3 nucleotides are TGCGCCAGCAGCCGTACCCCCTCGGGGAACGAGCAGTACTTC.

The chain couples TRBV13 to TRBJ2-5, with 7 bases matching TRBD1. The germline V gene has CDR1 PRHDT and CDR2 FYEKMQ (reference sequence). CDR3 length equals 15 residues. With 5 bases clipped from V and 5 bases from J, the junction kept 11 bases outside the gene matches. DNA of the CDR3: TGTGCCAGCAGCCCCCCTGGGACAGCCTCGGAGACCCAGTACTTC. It codes for CASSPPGTASETQYF.

This clone appeared once. The rearrangement links TRBV4-1 to TRBJ2-2, with D maybe TRBD2 (5 bases). The germline CDR1 and CDR2 sequences are MGHRA and YSYEKL. Deletions cut 4 bases from V and 1 base from J, with 10 bases between. The CDR3 totals 15 residues. The CDR3 here is CASSPLEGNTGELFF. The CDR3 nucleotides are TGCGCCAGCAGCCCCCTCGAGGGGAACACCGGGGAGCTGTTTTTT.

This chain connects TRBV30 to TRBJ2-7; tentatively, D is TRBD1 (6 bases). The CDR3 length is 13 residues. The germline V and J ends were trimmed by 3 bases and 4 bases, with 13 bases remaining between them. Germline CDR1 is GTSNPN and CDR2 is SVGIG (reference sequence). The CDR3 DNA is TGTGCCTGGAGCAACAGGGTCGGGTACGAGCAGTACTTC. The encoded protein is CAWSNRVGYEQYF.

The chain has TRBV9 and TRBJ1-1; tentative D call: TRBD1 (6 bases). The CDR3 consists of 16 residues. Deletions cut 2 bases from V and 3 bases from J, with 17 bases between. Germline assignment: CDR1 SGDLS and CDR2 YYNGEE. CDR3 nucleotides: TGTGCCAGCAGCGTTGGGCTCGGGGGGCAAGACACTGAAGCTTTCTTT. This encodes CASSVGLGGQDTEAFF.

This chain joins TRBV29-1 and TRBJ1-1, with TRBD1 as a possible D gene (6 bases). The CDR3 contains 15 residues. The germline V gene has CDR1 SQVTM and CDR2 ANQGSEA. V dropped 2 bases and J dropped 10 bases, with 23 bases sitting between them. CDR3 in DNA: TGCAGCGTTGAACAAGCGGGGGCGGGACTGGGATTAGCTTTCTTT. It translates to CSVEQAGAGLGLAFF.

The chain carries TRBV6-1 and TRBJ2-4; 8 positions agree with TRBD2. Germline V gives CDR1 MNHNS, CDR2 SASEGT. The V segment lost 1 base and the J segment 3 bases; nucleotides outside the gene matches: 2. The CDR3 contains 15 residues. The CDR3 DNA sequence: TGTGCCAGCAGTGAAGAGGGACTAGTCAAAAACATTCAGTACTTC. Residues: CASSEEGLVKNIQYF.

This clone appeared a single time. The chain employs TRBV19 and TRBJ1-3; D is undetermined. The CDR3 sequence is 15 residues long. The germline gives CDR1 LNHDA, CDR2 SQIVND (reference sequence). V was cut by 7 bases and J by 0 bases, with 13 bases left in between. CDR3 DNA sequence: TGTGCCAGTATCCGCAGTCCCCCCTCTGGAAACACCATATATTTT. It encodes CASIRSPPSGNTIYF.

J is TRBJ2-7 and V is TRBV28; D perhaps matches TRBD2 (6 bases). Germline values: CDR1 MDHEN, CDR2 SYDVKM. V was trimmed by 8 bases and J by 0 bases, leaving 11 bases between them. CDR3 length: 13 residues. DNA for the CDR3: TGTGCCAGCTCCCGACTAGACTCCTACGAGCAGTACTTC. Protein product: CASSRLDSYEQYF.

This clone turned up a few times. The V gene is TRBV28, the J gene TRBJ2-7, with a weak D call TRBD2 (5 bases). V shed 6 bases and J shed 5 bases, with 17 bases lying between them. CDR3 length equals 14 residues. CDR1 is MDHEN, CDR2 SYDVKM, per germline. Here the CDR3 DNA reads TGTGCCAGCAGGATACCGGGATTACCGGACGAGCAGTACTTC. Protein product: CASRIPGLPDEQYF.

This clone was counted a single time. V gene TRBV5-4 combines with J gene TRBJ2-1; a possible D gene is TRBD1 (5 bases). The germline V gene encodes CDR1 SGHNT and CDR2 YYREEE (reference sequence). The V and J ends lost 3 bases and 3 bases respectively, with 16 bases between them. CDR3 length equals 16 residues. CDR3 nucleotide sequence: TGTGCCAGCAGCTCCCACCCACTCAGGGACTACAATGAGCAGTTCTTC. Protein: CASSSHPLRDYNEQFF.

In DNA, the CDR3 is TGTGCCAGTAGTATAGAGCGGGGCTTTTACAATGAGCAGTTCTTC. This gives the protein CASSIERGFYNEQFF. This chain links TRBV19 with TRBJ2-1, with a weak D call TRBD2 (6 bases). The CDR3 is 15 amino acids. Trimming stripped 0 bases from V and 4 bases from J, with 10 bases between. Germline CDR1 is LNHDA and CDR2 is SQIVND (reference sequence).